This T cell receptor (beta chain) emerged from a study of cytotoxic CD8 clonotypes in ibrutinib-treated CLL. TCRdb's table, derived via immunoSEQ multiplex PCR, lists solely in-frame clones and lacks some. The table records fewer than 400,000 clones, roughly 67% of them present only once. Between the trimmed V and J ends, which lost 1 base and 1 base, there was a span of 4 bases. CDR1 and CDR2 from the germline V gene are SGHTA and FQGTGA. This CDR3 comprises 13 residues. Overall study findings and caveats: Clonality was higher at baseline than in age-matched healthy donors and tracked circulating CD8+ T-cell counts. Sustained-remission and progressing patients had unequal sampling times. Public clonotypes occurred uncommonly; on treatment, they contracted or remained stable.

At least ten counts were recorded for this clone. As yet, its antigen is unknown. The clonotype was recovered from a human donor with chronic lymphocytic leukemia. The sequencing here drew on PBMCs, taken after 36 months of ibrutinib treatment. This chain connects TRBV7-3 to TRBJ1-1; D is ambiguous. The CDR3 DNA is TGTGCCAGCAGCTTAATGGGGAACACTGAAGCTTTCTTT. Amino acids: CASSLMGNTEAFF.